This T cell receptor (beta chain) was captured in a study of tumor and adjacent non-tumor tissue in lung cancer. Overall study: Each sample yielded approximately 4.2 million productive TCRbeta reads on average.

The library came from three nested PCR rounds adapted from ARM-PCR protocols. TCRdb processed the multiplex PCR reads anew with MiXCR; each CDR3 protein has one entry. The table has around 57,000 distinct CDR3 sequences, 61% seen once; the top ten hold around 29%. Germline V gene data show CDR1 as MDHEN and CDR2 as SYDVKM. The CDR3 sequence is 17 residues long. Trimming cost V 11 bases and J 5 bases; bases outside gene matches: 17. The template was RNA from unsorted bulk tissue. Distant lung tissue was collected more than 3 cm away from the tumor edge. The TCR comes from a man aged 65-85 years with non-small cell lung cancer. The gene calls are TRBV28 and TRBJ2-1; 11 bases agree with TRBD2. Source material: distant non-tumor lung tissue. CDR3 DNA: TGTGCCTACAGTTTAGTACTAGCGGGAGCCATGAACAATGAGCAGTTCTTC. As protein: CAYSLVLAGAMNNEQFF. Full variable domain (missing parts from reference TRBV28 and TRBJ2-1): DVKVTQSSRYLVKRTGEKVFLECVQDMDHENMFWYRQDPGLGLRLIYFSYDVKMKEKGDIPEGYSVSREKKERFSLILESASTNQTSMYLCAYSLVLAGAMNNEQFFGPGTRLTVL.